A selection of T cell receptor beta chains follows, all from one sample in a study of cytomegalovirus exposure and HLA in healthy donors. Assay used: immunoSEQ multiplex PCR; TCRdb lists only in-frame clones, some missing. This table has under 200,000 clones, roughly 80% appearing once. Sequenced: PBMCs. The receptors stem from a young woman in good health and CMV-seronegative. The CDR3 runs from the conserved cysteine through the conserved F or W. Clone size is not always given. Where it is, it says once, few, many or a class for expanded clones.

clone_size,v_call,cdr3_aa
once,TRBV28,CASSLPPSYNEQFF
-,TRBV27,CASSHRLADYNEQFF
few,TRBV19,CASSIEASGRVYTGELFF
-,TRBV6-1,CASRGGGRGETQYF
-,TRBV28,CASSPNGRGGNTEAFF
-,TRBV5-6,CASSSIGDFPYEQYF
-,TRBV28,CASSPTTGMTEQYF
-,TRBV6-5,CASSRDYDQETQYF
-,TRBV14,CASSQIMRGGEQYF
-,TRBV21-1,CASSNYTGDEKLFF
-,TRBV11-2,CASSPPRTGNTEAFF
-,TRBV9,CASSGAPGEETQYF
-,TRBV18,CASSPPGLAGVYEQFF
-,TRBV7-9,CASSLAVMGQNNQPQHF
-,TRBV5-1,CASSLGLVNEQFF
once,TRBV28,CASTRDSANSLVRSEQYF
-,TRBV14,CASSRTRTGGYGYTF
-,TRBV7-8,CASSSILAGGLSSYNEQFF